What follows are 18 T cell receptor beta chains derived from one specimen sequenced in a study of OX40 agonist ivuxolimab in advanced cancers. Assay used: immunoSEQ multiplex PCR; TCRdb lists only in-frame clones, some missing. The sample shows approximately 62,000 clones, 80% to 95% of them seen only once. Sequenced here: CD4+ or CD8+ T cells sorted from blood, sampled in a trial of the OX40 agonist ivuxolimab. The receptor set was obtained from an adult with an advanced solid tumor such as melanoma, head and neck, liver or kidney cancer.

The CDR3 region is CASSHRPDEKLFF. The CDR3, as DNA: TGTGCCAGTAGCCATAGACCGGATGAAAAACTGTTTTTT. The chain employs TRBV19 and TRBJ1-4; D is undetermined. Germline assignment: CDR1 LNHDA and CDR2 SQIVND (reference sequence). The CDR3 runs 13 residues. Trimming removed 6 bases from V and 6 bases from J, with 11 bases in between.

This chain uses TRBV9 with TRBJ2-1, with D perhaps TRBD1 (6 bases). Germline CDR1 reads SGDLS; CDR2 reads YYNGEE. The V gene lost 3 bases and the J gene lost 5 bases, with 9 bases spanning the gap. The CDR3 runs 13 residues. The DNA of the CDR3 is TGTGCCAGCAGCGCCGCAGGGGACAATGAGCAGTTCTTC. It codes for CASSAAGDNEQFF. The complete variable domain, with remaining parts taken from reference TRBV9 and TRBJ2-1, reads DSGVTQTPKHLITATGQRVTLRCSPRSGDLSVYWYQQSLDQGLQFLIQYYNGEERAKGNILERFSAQQFPDLHSELNLSSLELGDSALYFCASSAAGDNEQFFGPGTRLTVL.

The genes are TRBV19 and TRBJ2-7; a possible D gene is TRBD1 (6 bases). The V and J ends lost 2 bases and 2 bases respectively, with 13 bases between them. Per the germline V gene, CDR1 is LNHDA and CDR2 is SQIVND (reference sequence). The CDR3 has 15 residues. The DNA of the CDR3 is TGTGCCAGTAGTATAACGGCTGGGGGCGCCTACGAGCAGTACTTC. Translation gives CASSITAGGAYEQYF.

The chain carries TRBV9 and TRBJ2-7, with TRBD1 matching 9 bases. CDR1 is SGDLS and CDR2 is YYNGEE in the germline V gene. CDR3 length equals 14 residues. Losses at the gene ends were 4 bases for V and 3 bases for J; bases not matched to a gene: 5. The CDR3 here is CASSPSTGGYEQYF. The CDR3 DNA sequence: TGTGCCAGCAGCCCCTCGACAGGGGGCTACGAGCAGTACTTC. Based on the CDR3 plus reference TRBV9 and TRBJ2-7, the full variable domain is DSGVTQTPKHLITATGQRVTLRCSPRSGDLSVYWYQQSLDQGLQFLIQYYNGEERAKGNILERFSAQQFPDLHSELNLSSLELGDSALYFCASSPSTGGYEQYFGPGTRLTVT.

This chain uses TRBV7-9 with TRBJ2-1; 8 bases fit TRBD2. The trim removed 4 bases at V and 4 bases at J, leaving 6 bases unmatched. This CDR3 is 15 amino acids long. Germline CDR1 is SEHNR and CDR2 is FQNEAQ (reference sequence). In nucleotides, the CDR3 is TGTGCCAGCAGCTCGGGACTAGATCTATACAATGAGCAGTTCTTC. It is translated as CASSSGLDLYNEQFF.

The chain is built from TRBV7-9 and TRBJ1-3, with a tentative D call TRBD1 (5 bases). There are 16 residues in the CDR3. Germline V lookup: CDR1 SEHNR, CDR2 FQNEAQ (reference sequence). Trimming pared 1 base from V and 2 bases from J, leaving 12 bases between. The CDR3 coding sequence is TGTGCCAGCAGCTTAGTGGGGGGTGTCGCTGGAAACACCATATATTTT. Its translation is CASSLVGGVAGNTIYF.

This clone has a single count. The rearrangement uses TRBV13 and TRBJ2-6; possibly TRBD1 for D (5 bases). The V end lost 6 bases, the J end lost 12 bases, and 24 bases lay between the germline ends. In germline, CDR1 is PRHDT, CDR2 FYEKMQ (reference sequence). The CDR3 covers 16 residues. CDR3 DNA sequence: TGTGCCAGCAGGGAAGTCCCACAGGCCCCTTCCAGCGTCCTGACTTTC. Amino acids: CASREVPQAPSSVLTF.

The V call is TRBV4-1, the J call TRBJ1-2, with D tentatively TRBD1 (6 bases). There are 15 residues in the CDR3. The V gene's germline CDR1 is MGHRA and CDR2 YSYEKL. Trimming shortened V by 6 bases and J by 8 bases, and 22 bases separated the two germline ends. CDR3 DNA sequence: TGCGCCAGCAGAACAGTGGGCGGTATAGGGGGGGGCTACACCTTC. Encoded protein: CASRTVGGIGGGYTF.

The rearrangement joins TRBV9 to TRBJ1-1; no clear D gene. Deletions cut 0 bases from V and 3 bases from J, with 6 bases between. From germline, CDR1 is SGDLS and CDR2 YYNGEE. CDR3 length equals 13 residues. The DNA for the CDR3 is TGTGCCAGCAGCGTAGTGGGTGACACTGAAGCTTTCTTT. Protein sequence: CASSVVGDTEAFF.

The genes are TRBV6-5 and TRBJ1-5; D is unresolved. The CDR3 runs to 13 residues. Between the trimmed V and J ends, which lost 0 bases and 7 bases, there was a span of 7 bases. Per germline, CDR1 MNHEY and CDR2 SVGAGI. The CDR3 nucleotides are TGTGCCAGCAGTTACTCTCGGGAACAGCCCCAGCATTTT. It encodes CASSYSREQPQHF.

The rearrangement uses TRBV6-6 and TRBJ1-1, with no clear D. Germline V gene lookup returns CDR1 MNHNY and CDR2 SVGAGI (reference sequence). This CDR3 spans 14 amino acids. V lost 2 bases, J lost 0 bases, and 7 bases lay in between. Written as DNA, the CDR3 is TGTGCCAGCAGTTACCACCCTATGAACACTGAAGCTTTCTTT. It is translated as CASSYHPMNTEAFF.

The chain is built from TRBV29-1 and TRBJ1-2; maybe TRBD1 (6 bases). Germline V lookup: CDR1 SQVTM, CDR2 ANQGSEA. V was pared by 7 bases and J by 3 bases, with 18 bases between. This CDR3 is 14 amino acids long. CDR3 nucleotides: TGCAGCGCGTTGCGGGGGCGAATGGACTATGGCTACACCTTC. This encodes CSALRGRMDYGYTF. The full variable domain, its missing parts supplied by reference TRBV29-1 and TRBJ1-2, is SAVISQKPSRDICQRGTSLTIQCQVDSQVTMMFWYRQQPGQSLTLIATANQGSEATYESGFVIDKFPISRPNLTFSTLTVSNMSPEDSSIYLCSALRGRMDYGYTFGSGTRLTVV.

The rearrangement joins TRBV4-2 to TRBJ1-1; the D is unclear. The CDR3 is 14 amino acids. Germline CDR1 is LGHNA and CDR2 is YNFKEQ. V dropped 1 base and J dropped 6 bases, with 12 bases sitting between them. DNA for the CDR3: TGTGCCAGCAGCCAAGGTAATACTATCCCTGAAGCTTTCTTT. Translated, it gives CASSQGNTIPEAFF.

CDR3 bases: TGCGCCAGCAGTCAGACTAGTTACACTGAAGCTTTCTTT. Its translation: CASSQTSYTEAFF. The rearrangement links TRBV4-1 to TRBJ1-1; D uncertain. V gave up 6 bases and J gave up 3 bases, with 11 bases separating them. This CDR3 has 13 amino acids. Germline V gene lookup returns CDR1 MGHRA and CDR2 YSYEKL.

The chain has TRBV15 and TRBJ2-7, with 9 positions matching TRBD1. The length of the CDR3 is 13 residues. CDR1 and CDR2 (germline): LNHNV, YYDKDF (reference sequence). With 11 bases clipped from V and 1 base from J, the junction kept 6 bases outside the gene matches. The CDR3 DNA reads TGTGCCTCGGGACAGGGACATTCCTACGAGCAGTACTTC. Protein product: CASGQGHSYEQYF.

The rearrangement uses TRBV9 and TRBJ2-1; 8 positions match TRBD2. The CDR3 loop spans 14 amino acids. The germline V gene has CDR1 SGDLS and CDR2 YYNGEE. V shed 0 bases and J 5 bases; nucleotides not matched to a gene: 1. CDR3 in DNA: TGTGCCAGCAGCGTAGGGGGACTAGACAATGAGCAGTTCTTC. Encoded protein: CASSVGGLDNEQFF.

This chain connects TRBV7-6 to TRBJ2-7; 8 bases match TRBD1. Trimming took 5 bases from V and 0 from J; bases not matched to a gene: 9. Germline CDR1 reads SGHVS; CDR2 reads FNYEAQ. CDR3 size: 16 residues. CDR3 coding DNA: TGTGCCAGCAGCGCTGGACAGGGCGAAGCCTCCTACGAGCAGTACTTC. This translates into CASSAGQGEASYEQYF.

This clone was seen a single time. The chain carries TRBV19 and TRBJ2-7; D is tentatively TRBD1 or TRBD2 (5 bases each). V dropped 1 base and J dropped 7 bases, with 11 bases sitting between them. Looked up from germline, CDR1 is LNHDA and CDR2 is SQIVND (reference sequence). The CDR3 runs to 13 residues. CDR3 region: CASSIAGTGEQYF. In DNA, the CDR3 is TGTGCCAGTAGTATAGCTGGGACGGGTGAGCAGTACTTC.